These 25 T cell receptor beta chains were sequenced from one sample in a study of OX40 agonist ivuxolimab in advanced cancers. Sequencing was performed with immunoSEQ multiplex PCR; in TCRdb, only in-frame clones are kept and a portion is missing. Seen here are tens of thousands of clones, roughly 90% observed once, and the top ten hold 4.8%. The material sequenced was CD4+ or CD8+ T cells sorted from blood, taken in a trial of the OX40 agonist ivuxolimab. The receptors derive from an adult with an advanced solid tumor such as melanoma, head and neck, liver or kidney cancer.

The chain combines TRBV7-3 with TRBJ1-5, with a tentative D call TRBD1 (6 bases). V was shortened by 3 bases and J by 0 bases, with 15 bases between the two germline ends. The CDR3 runs 17 residues. CDR1 is SGHTA and CDR2 is FQGTGA in the germline V gene. CDR3 amino acids: CASSFNQGRDSNQPQHF. The CDR3 coding sequence is TGTGCCAGCAGCTTCAACCAGGGGCGGGATAGCAATCAGCCCCAGCATTTT.

The chain recombines TRBV27 with TRBJ1-1; a weak D match, TRBD1 (6 bases). V shed 3 bases and J shed 4 bases, with 15 bases lying between them. CDR1 and CDR2 (germline): MNHEY, SMNVEV (reference sequence). The CDR3 has 15 amino acids. The CDR3 DNA follows: TGTGCCAGCAGTTTTAGGGGCGAAGGGGGCACTGAAGCTTTCTTT. Its translation: CASSFRGEGGTEAFF.

The gene calls are TRBV5-1 and TRBJ2-4; D ambiguous. Trimming pared 1 base from V and 12 bases from J, leaving 17 bases between. This CDR3 spans 14 amino acids. CDR1 and CDR2 (germline): SGHRS, YFSETQ. The CDR3: CASSLTGQTSDQYF. CDR3 coding DNA: TGCGCCAGCAGCTTGACGGGCCAGACAAGCGATCAGTACTTC.

The genes are TRBV9 and TRBJ2-1; D not resolved. Germline-derived CDR1 and CDR2 are SGDLS and YYNGEE. The CDR3 runs 15 residues. The V gene lost 0 bases and the J gene lost 5 bases, with 12 bases spanning the gap. The DNA for the CDR3 is TGTGCCAGCAGCGTAGGTTCACTTGCAAACAATGAGCAGTTCTTC. Protein product: CASSVGSLANNEQFF. Full variable domain (rest looked up from reference TRBV9 and TRBJ2-1): DSGVTQTPKHLITATGQRVTLRCSPRSGDLSVYWYQQSLDQGLQFLIQYYNGEERAKGNILERFSAQQFPDLHSELNLSSLELGDSALYFCASSVGSLANNEQFFGPGTRLTVL.

The J gene is TRBJ1-2, the V gene TRBV7-6; 7 bases fit TRBD1. Germline CDR1 reads SGHVS; CDR2 reads FNYEAQ. The CDR3 runs 15 residues. V lost 0 bases to trimming and J lost 6 bases; unmatched junction nucleotides: 7. The CDR3 spells CASSLAPGQANGYTF. CDR3 in DNA: TGTGCCAGCAGCTTAGCACCAGGACAGGCGAATGGCTACACCTTC.

This chain joins TRBV18 and TRBJ1-1; D unresolved. Trimming cost V 0 bases and J 2 bases, with 16 bases left between them. The germline CDR1 and CDR2 sequences are KGHSH and LQKENI. The CDR3 runs to 17 residues. CDR3 in amino acids: CASSPPVGRVPNTEAFF. The CDR3 region has the DNA TGTGCCAGCTCACCACCGGTTGGTAGGGTACCTAACACTGAAGCTTTCTTT.

V and J are TRBV6-4 and TRBJ2-3; 9 bases are a match to TRBD1. CDR1 is MRHNA and CDR2 is SNTAGT in the germline V gene. The junction had 7 bases not matched to a gene; V was cut back by 5 bases and J by 1 base. The length of the CDR3 is 16 residues. The CDR3 coding sequence is TGTGCCAGCAGTCCTACAGGGGGCCGGGGCACAGATACGCAGTATTTT. As protein: CASSPTGGRGTDTQYF.

Only one count was recorded for this clone. The chain links TRBV7-8 to TRBJ2-1, with TRBD2 matching over 12 bases. Per germline, CDR1 SGHVS and CDR2 FQNEAQ. J was trimmed by 6 bases and V by 4 bases; bases with no gene match: 10. CDR3 length equals 17 residues. CDR3 in amino acids: CASSSTSGRGKGNEQFF. CDR3 DNA: TGTGCCAGCAGCTCGACTAGCGGGAGAGGAAAGGGCAATGAGCAGTTCTTC.

The chain combines TRBV30 with TRBJ1-1; D uncertain. Trimming pared 4 bases from V and 1 base from J, leaving 13 bases between. This CDR3 is 14 amino acids long. CDR1 is GTSNPN, CDR2 SVGIG, per germline (reference sequence). The CDR3: CAWTQGLTNTEAFF. CDR3 coding DNA: TGTGCCTGGACCCAAGGACTCACGAACACTGAAGCTTTCTTT. Full variable domain (remainder filled in from reference TRBV30 and TRBJ1-1): SQTIHQWPATLVQPVGSPLSLECTVEGTSNPNLYWYRQAAGRGLQLLFYSVGIGQISSEVPQNLSASRPQDRQFILSSKKLLLSDSGFYLCAWTQGLTNTEAFFGQGTRLTVV.

The count of this clone is one. The chain is built from TRBV19 and TRBJ2-1; 7 bases are a match to TRBD2. With 4 bases clipped from V and 7 bases from J, the junction kept 16 bases outside the gene matches. CDR1 LNHDA and CDR2 SQIVND come from the germline V gene (reference sequence). The CDR3 consists of 17 residues. The CDR3 DNA sequence: TGTGCCAGTAGTACCGGCGAGGGGCGGGAGATGGCTAATGAGCAGTTCTTC. It encodes CASSTGEGREMANEQFF.

The chain carries TRBV9 and TRBJ2-7; D remains ambiguous. The CDR3 consists of 14 residues. Trimming left V 4 bases short and J 8 bases short, with 19 bases between. Germline-derived CDR1 and CDR2 are SGDLS and YYNGEE. In nucleotides, the CDR3 is TGTGCCAGCAGCCCTGGACCCGCAACCACCAAGCAGTACTTC. This encodes CASSPGPATTKQYF.

The CDR3 spells CASSPGPSGSGNTIYF. The CDR3 DNA reads TGTGCCAGCAGCCCTGGACCTTCCGGATCTGGAAACACCATATATTTT. V is TRBV14 and J is TRBJ1-3, with no clear D. Per germline, CDR1 SGHDN and CDR2 FVKESK. The CDR3 has 16 amino acids. Trimming stripped 4 bases from V and 1 base from J, with 14 bases between.

The chain joins TRBV4-2 to TRBJ2-5; TRBD2 is a possible D gene (6 bases). Trimming left V 0 bases short and J 5 bases short, with 13 bases between. This CDR3 region has 15 residues. Germline CDR1 and CDR2: LGHNA and YNFKEQ. Here the CDR3 reads CASSQERTGVETQYF. DNA of the CDR3: TGTGCCAGCAGCCAAGAGCGGACGGGGGTTGAGACCCAGTACTTC.

This chain connects TRBV19 to TRBJ2-7; 10 nucleotides agree with TRBD2. Unmatched junction bases numbered 7, after V lost 5 bases and J lost 0 bases. The V gene's germline CDR1 is LNHDA and CDR2 SQIVND (reference sequence). The CDR3 consists of 16 residues. The CDR3 DNA reads TGTGCCAGTAGTGGCCTTCTAGCGGGGGACTCCTACGAGCAGTACTTC. This sequence encodes CASSGLLAGDSYEQYF.

The chain has TRBV13 and TRBJ1-3; unclear D gene. This CDR3 spans 15 amino acids. Germline CDR1 and CDR2: PRHDT and FYEKMQ (reference sequence). V gave up 4 bases and J gave up 2 bases, with 12 bases separating them. The CDR3 region is CASSYWAGTGNTIYF. Written as DNA, the CDR3 is TGTGCCAGCAGCTACTGGGCCGGGACTGGAAACACCATATATTTT.

This clone was seen a few times. The V and J genes are TRBV10-1 and TRBJ2-5; TRBD1 matches at 8 bases. The V gene's germline CDR1 is WNHNN and CDR2 SYGVQD (reference sequence). The CDR3 length is 15 residues. J lost 5 bases, V lost 2 bases, and 7 bases had no gene match. The CDR3 spells CASSETGGQVETQYF. For the CDR3, the DNA is TGCGCCAGCAGTGAGACAGGGGGACAAGTGGAGACCCAGTACTTC.

The chain is built from TRBV6-1 and TRBJ2-1; the D gene could be TRBD1 or TRBD2 (5 bases each). CDR1 is MNHNS and CDR2 is SASEGT in the germline V gene. The CDR3 is made up of 15 amino acids. Between the trimmed V and J ends, which lost 6 bases and 0 bases, there was a span of 12 bases. The CDR3 spells CASRGPPGSYNEQFF. As DNA, the CDR3 is TGTGCCAGCAGGGGACCCCCAGGCTCCTACAATGAGCAGTTCTTC.

This chain uses TRBV11-2 with TRBJ2-6; tentative D call: TRBD2 (6 bases). CDR1 and CDR2 from the germline V gene are SGHAT and FQNNGV. The CDR3 is 15 residues long. Trimming pared 1 base from V and 2 bases from J, leaving 6 bases between. The DNA for the CDR3 is TGTGCCAGCAGCTTAGGCGGGGCTGGGGCCAACGTCCTGACTTTC. Translated, it gives CASSLGGAGANVLTF.

The J gene is TRBJ1-3, the V gene TRBV18; D not certain. V dropped 2 bases and J dropped 2 bases, with 10 bases sitting between them. Per the germline V gene, CDR1 is KGHSH and CDR2 is LQKENI. This CDR3 comprises 15 residues. CDR3 in amino acids: CASSPEGVAGNTIYF. DNA for the CDR3: TGTGCCAGCTCACCAGAGGGTGTGGCTGGAAACACCATATATTTT.

V and J are TRBV9 and TRBJ1-1; 9 nucleotides match TRBD1. CDR3 length equals 16 residues. Germline trimming cut 4 bases from V and 7 bases from J; bases unmatched to any gene: 14. CDR1 is SGDLS and CDR2 is YYNGEE in the germline V gene. Here the CDR3 reads CASSPRTGVRLDEAFF. The CDR3 DNA reads TGTGCCAGCAGCCCCAGGACAGGGGTGAGGCTGGATGAAGCTTTCTTT.

This clone was seen a single time. This chain connects TRBV5-1 to TRBJ2-5; D gene unclear. This CDR3 has 13 amino acids. CDR1 is SGHRS, CDR2 YFSETQ, per germline. V was trimmed by 1 base and J by 5 bases, leaving 9 bases between them. CDR3 protein: CASSLSGDETQYF. CDR3 nucleotide sequence: TGCGCCAGCAGCTTGAGTGGGGATGAGACCCAGTACTTC.

This chain links TRBV11-2 with TRBJ2-3, with D tentatively TRBD1 or TRBD2 (6 bases each). Trimming removed 1 base at V and 2 bases at J, with 13 bases between. Germline-derived CDR1 and CDR2 are SGHAT and FQNNGV. The CDR3 is 16 residues long. This CDR3 reads CASSLVRGRPTDTQYF. For the CDR3, the DNA is TGTGCCAGCAGCTTAGTTCGGGGGCGGCCCACAGATACGCAGTATTTT.

The V call is TRBV2, the J call TRBJ1-5; 9 positions match TRBD1. This CDR3 has 15 residues. J was trimmed by 6 bases and V by 5 bases; bases with no gene match: 8. The germline gives CDR1 SNHLY, CDR2 FYNNEI. This chain's CDR3 is CASSPGTGQSQPQHF. The CDR3 DNA sequence: TGTGCCAGCAGTCCGGGGACAGGGCAAAGTCAGCCCCAGCATTTT.

This clone was recorded a few times. The chain employs TRBV7-9 and TRBJ2-1; TRBD1 might be the D (5 bases). The germline V and J ends were trimmed by 6 bases and 6 bases, with 24 bases remaining between them. Germline CDR1 and CDR2: SEHNR and FQNEAQ (reference sequence). The CDR3 loop spans 17 amino acids. The CDR3 sequence is CASRNPPRAGPFNEQFF. The CDR3 nucleotides are TGTGCCAGCAGGAACCCTCCCAGGGCCGGACCCTTCAATGAGCAGTTCTTC.

V gene TRBV6-1 combines with J gene TRBJ1-4; possibly TRBD1 for D (5 bases). Germline CDR1 MNHNS, CDR2 SASEGT. Trimming left V 7 bases short and J 8 bases short, with 20 bases between. The CDR3 runs 15 residues. CDR3 sequence: CASIMGGAQWEKLFF. The CDR3 coding sequence is TGTGCCAGCATTATGGGGGGTGCCCAATGGGAAAAACTGTTTTTT.